The 9 T cell receptor beta chains below were found in one sample sequenced in a study of regulatory T cells in long-lasting Graves disease. This sample's time point: newly diagnosed GD, antithyroid drugs for less than 3 months. From RNA extracted from PBMCs, the TCR library was made. For TCR beta, libraries came from iRepertoire HTBI primers and Arm-PCR of CDR3 regions. TCRdb fed the multiplex PCR reads into MiXCR, producing one record per CDR3 protein. The table has approximately 560,000 distinct CDR3 sequences, approximately 16% seen once. The same sample was also used in a study of T cells in Graves' hyperthyroidism and ophthalmopathy.

Source: peripheral blood mononuclear cells (PBMCs), taken at new diagnosis, from a patient treated with antithyroid drugs. These receptors were obtained from a young man with Graves disease.

The chain combines TRBV20-1 with TRBJ1-1; maybe TRBD1 (5 bases). The CDR3 loop spans 16 amino acids. The germline gives CDR1 DFQATT, CDR2 SNEGSKA (reference sequence). The ends were cut back, 3 bases at V and 2 bases at J, with 19 bases in the middle. CDR3 region: CSARDEKWTPNTEAFF. Here the CDR3 DNA reads TGCAGTGCTAGGGATGAAAAATGGACACCCAACACTGAAGCTTTCTTT.

This clonotype was counted many times. The rearrangement joins TRBV7-8 to TRBJ2-7, with 10 bases lining up with TRBD2. The germline CDR1 and CDR2 sequences are SGHVS and FQNEAQ. CDR3 size: 16 residues. The J segment lost 6 bases and the V segment lost 1 base, leaving 9 bases of the junction unmatched. Written as DNA, the CDR3 is TGTGCCAGCAGCTTAGGGGGAGCGGGAGGGCCGAGCGAGCAGTACTTC. Encoded protein: CASSLGGAGGPSEQYF.

This clonotype has ten or more counts. The rearrangement joins TRBV12-3 or TRBV12-4 to TRBJ2-6, with 9 bases that match TRBD1. Losses at the gene ends were 1 base for V and 0 bases for J; bases not matched to a gene: 4. The CDR3 has 18 residues. This CDR3 is CASSLGTGVASGANVLTF. CDR3 DNA sequence: TGTGCCAGCAGTTTAGGGACAGGGGTCGCCTCTGGGGCCAACGTCCTGACTTTC.

This clonotype has a count of ten or more. The chain links TRBV5-6 to TRBJ1-1, with D hard to call. In germline, CDR1 is SGHDT, CDR2 YYEEEE. This CDR3 is built from 14 residues. V was shortened by 1 base and J by 5 bases, with 12 bases between the two germline ends. The CDR3 reads CASSLNPGATEAFF. The DNA of the CDR3 is TGTGCCAGCAGCTTGAACCCGGGAGCGACTGAAGCTTTCTTT.

The V and J genes are TRBV7-3 and TRBJ1-2, with D unresolved. CDR1 and CDR2 from the germline V gene are SGHTA and FQGTGA. This CDR3 contains 15 residues. V was cut by 5 bases and J by 2 bases, with 15 bases left in between. CDR3 DNA sequence: TGTGCCAGCAGCCCCGAATCCTCACAGAACTATGGCTACACCTTC. It is translated as CASSPESSQNYGYTF. Looking up the rest from reference TRBV7-3 and TRBJ1-2 gives the full variable domain: GAGVSQTPSNKVTEKGKYVELRCDPISGHTALYWYRQSLGQGPEFLIYFQGTGAADDSGLPNDRFFAVRPEGSVSTLKIQRTERGDSAVYLCASSPESSQNYGYTFGSGTRLTVV.

The J gene is TRBJ2-7, the V gene TRBV5-5; the D call may be TRBD1 or TRBD2 (5 bases each). This CDR3 has 17 amino acids. The germline CDR1 and CDR2 sequences are SGHKS and YYEKEE (reference sequence). V gave up 1 base and J gave up 2 bases, with 19 bases separating them. The CDR3 here is CASSLPLLRDRAYEQYF. Here the CDR3 DNA reads TGTGCCAGCAGCTTGCCCCTCCTCCGGGACCGAGCCTACGAGCAGTACTTC. Full variable domain (missing parts from reference TRBV5-5 and TRBJ2-7): DAGVTQSPTHLIKTRGQQVTLRCSPISGHKSVSWYQQVLGQGPQFIFQYYEKEERGRGNFPDRFSARQFPNYSSELNVNALLLGDSALYLCASSLPLLRDRAYEQYFGPGTRLTVT.

The chain combines TRBV15 with TRBJ1-1; D not certain. Trimming took off 1 base at V and 5 bases at J, with 11 bases between the two ends. CDR3 length equals 14 residues. The germline V gene encodes CDR1 LNHNV and CDR2 YYDKDF (reference sequence). The CDR3 region is CATSRGPRGTEAFF. The CDR3 DNA sequence: TGTGCCACCAGCAGAGGGCCCCGCGGTACTGAAGCTTTCTTT.

In its sample, this clonotype was seen a few times. V and J are TRBV6-5 and TRBJ2-7, with 11 nucleotides matching TRBD2. With V trimmed by 2 bases and J by 6 bases, 6 bases remained unmatched. Germline values: CDR1 MNHEY, CDR2 SVGAGI. This CDR3 is 15 amino acids long. Here the CDR3 reads CASSYPWLAGGEQYF. The CDR3 coding sequence is TGTGCCAGCAGTTACCCATGGCTAGCGGGAGGCGAGCAGTACTTC.

This clonotype was observed at least ten times. This chain uses TRBV7-2 with TRBJ2-3; D unresolved. This CDR3 spans 16 amino acids. The V end was cut by 1 base, the J end by 6 bases, with 17 bases between. Germline V gene sequence: CDR1 SGHTA, CDR2 FQGNSA. Here the CDR3 DNA reads TGTGCCAGCAGCTTAGAGAGGCTTTGGGTTGGGGATACGCAGTATTTT. Translating it yields CASSLERLWVGDTQYF.